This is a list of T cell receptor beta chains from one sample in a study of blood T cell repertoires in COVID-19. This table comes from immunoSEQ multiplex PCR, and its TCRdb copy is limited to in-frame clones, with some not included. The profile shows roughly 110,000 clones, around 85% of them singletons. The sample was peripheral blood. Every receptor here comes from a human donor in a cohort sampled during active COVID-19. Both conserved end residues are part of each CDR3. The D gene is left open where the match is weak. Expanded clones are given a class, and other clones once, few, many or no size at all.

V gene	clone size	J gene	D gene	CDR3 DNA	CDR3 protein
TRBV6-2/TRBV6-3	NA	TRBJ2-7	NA	TGTGCCAGCAGTTCCTCTTCGGGGACTTCCTACGAGCAGTACTTC	CASSSSSGTSYEQYF
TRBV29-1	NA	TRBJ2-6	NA	TGCAGCGTTGAAGTTGGGCGTACCAACGTCCTGACTTTC	CSVEVGRTNVLTF
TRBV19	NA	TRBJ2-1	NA	TGTGCCAGTAGTATAGCCGTAGCGTACAATGAGCAGTTCTTC	CASSIAVAYNEQFF
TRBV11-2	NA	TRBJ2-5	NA	TGTGCCAGCAGCTTTTCGGGTTTCCAAGAGACCCAGTACTTC	CASSFSGFQETQYF
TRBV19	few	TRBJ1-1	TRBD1	TGTGCCAGTGCGGACAGGGGGAACACTGAAGCTTTCTTT	CASADRGNTEAFF
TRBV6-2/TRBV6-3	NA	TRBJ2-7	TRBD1	TGTGCCAGCAGCACCGGGACAGGGGCCTACGAGCAGTACTTC	CASSTGTGAYEQYF
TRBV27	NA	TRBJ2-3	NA	TGTGCCAGCAGTTTATCGAGGGCTGCGGATACGCAGTATTTT	CASSLSRAADTQYF
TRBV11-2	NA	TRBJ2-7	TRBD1	TGTGCCAGCAGCCCTCGGACAGGGTTGGTCTACGAGCAGTACTTC	CASSPRTGLVYEQYF
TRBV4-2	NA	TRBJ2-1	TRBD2	TGTGCCAGCAGCCGGACGGTAGCGGGGGGTTCCTACAATGAGCAGTTCTTC	CASSRTVAGGSYNEQFF
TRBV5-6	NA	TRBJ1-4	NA	TGTGCCAGCAGCTTGGGGCAGGGCGAAGCAACTAATGAAAAACTGTTTTTT	CASSLGQGEATNEKLFF
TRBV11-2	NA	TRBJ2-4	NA	TGTGCCAGCAGCCCTTCTCAAAACATTCAGTACTTC	CASSPSQNIQYF
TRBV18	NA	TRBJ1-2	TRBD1	TGTGCCAGCTCACCAGGGGCAGGGGGCGGCTATGGCTACACCTTC	CASSPGAGGGYGYTF
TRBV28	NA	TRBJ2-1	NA	TGTGCCACCGCCACCAGGGGGGCCACGAGGGGTGAGCAGTTCTTC	CATATRGATRGEQFF
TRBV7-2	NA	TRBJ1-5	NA	TGTGCCAGCAGCTCTTGGGGGAGGGGTCAGCCCCAGCATTTT	CASSSWGRGQPQHF
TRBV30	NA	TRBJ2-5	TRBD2	TGTGCCTGGAGGCGCTGGACTAGCGGAAAAGAGACCCAGTACTTC	CAWRRWTSGKETQYF
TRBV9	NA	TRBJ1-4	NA	TGTGCCAGCAGCGTAGGACAGAATGAAAAACTGTTTTTT	CASSVGQNEKLFF
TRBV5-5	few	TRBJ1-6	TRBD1	TGTGCCAGCAGCGGCGGGACAGCCTATAATTCACCCCTCCACTTT	CASSGGTAYNSPLHF
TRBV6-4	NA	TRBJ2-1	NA	TGTGCCAGCAGCGGCGGTCTGGCGGGCCACAATGAGCAGTTCTTC	CASSGGLAGHNEQFF
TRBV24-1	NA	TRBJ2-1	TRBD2	TGTGCCACCCAGCAGCGGGGGATGAATGAGCAGTTCTTC	CATQQRGMNEQFF
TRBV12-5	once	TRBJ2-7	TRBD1	TGTGCTAGTGGTTTGGTTAGTGGGACAGTCCTCTACGAGCAGTACTTC	CASGLVSGTVLYEQYF
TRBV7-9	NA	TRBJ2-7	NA	TGTGCCAGCAGCTCATACACCTACGAGCAGTACTTC	CASSSYTYEQYF
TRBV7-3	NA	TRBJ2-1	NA	TGTGCCAGCAGCTCCCAGGGGTCTGAGCAGTTCTTC	CASSSQGSEQFF
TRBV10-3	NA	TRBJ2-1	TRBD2	TGTGCCATCAGTGAAGGCGGGGGGGGCAATGAGCAGTTCTTC	CAISEGGGGNEQFF
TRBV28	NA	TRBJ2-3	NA	TGTGCCAGCAGTTCCCCCACTGTCCGAGTCACAGATACGCAGTATTTT	CASSSPTVRVTDTQYF
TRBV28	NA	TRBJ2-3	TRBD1	TGTGCCAGCGAGGACAGGGTCACAGATACGCAGTATTTT	CASEDRVTDTQYF
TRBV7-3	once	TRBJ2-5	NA	TGTGCCAGCAGCCATCCTTTCGGGACCCAGTACTTC	CASSHPFGTQYF
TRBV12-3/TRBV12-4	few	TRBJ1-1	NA	TGTGCCAGCAGTTGGGCGACGGCTGAAGCTTTCTTT	CASSWATAEAFF
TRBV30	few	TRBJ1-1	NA	TGTGCCTGGAGTGTACGGGGAGGCACTGAAGCTTTCTTT	CAWSVRGGTEAFF
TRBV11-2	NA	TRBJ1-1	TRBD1	TGTGCCAGCAGCTTAGACCGGGACAGCGGAGCTTTCTTT	CASSLDRDSGAFF
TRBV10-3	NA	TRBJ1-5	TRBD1	TGTGCCATCAGTGAGTCCGGACAGGGGGGCAATCAGCCCCAGCATTTT	CAISESGQGGNQPQHF
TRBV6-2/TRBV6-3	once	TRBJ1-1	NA	TGTGCCAGCACCCCGGCGGAGATCAGGAACACTGAAGCTTTCTTT	CASTPAEIRNTEAFF
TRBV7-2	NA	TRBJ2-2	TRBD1	TGTGCCAGCACCCTTGGGACAGGTCGCACCGGGGAGCTGTTTTTT	CASTLGTGRTGELFF
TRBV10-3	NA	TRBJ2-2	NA	TGTGCGGCCAGGGGGGATAGGGAGCTGTTTTTT	CAARGDRELFF
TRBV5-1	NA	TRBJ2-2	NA	TGCGCCAGCAGCTTGGAGCTAGGGGAGAACACCGGGGAGCTGTTTTTT	CASSLELGENTGELFF
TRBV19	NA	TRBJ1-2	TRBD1	TGTGCCAGTAGTAGAGACAGGGGCGGCTACACCTTC	CASSRDRGGYTF
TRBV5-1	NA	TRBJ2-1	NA	TGCGCCAGCAGCTTGGACAGGGTTTTGACGCACAATGAGCAGTTCTTC	CASSLDRVLTHNEQFF
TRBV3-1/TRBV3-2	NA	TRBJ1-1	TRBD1	TGTGCCAGCAGCCAAGTGGTGACAGGGACCACGAACACTGAAGCTTTCTTT	CASSQVVTGTTNTEAFF
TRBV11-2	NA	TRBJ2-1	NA	TGTGCCAGCAGTCTCACCACGGGGGACCGCTACAATGAGCAGTTCTTC	CASSLTTGDRYNEQFF
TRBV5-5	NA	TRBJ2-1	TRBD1	TGTGCCAGCAGCTTCCCCGACCGGGACAGACAGTTCTTC	CASSFPDRDRQFF
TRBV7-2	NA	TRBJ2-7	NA	TGTGCCAGCAGCTTAAATACCAGGGGACCCCACGAGCAGTACTTC	CASSLNTRGPHEQYF
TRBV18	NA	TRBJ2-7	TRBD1	TGTGCCAGCTCACCGGGGACAGGTGGGGCCTACGAGCAGTACTTC	CASSPGTGGAYEQYF